Listed below are T cell receptor beta chains from one sample, sequenced in a study of vaccination and CD4 T cells after COVID-19. TCRdb analysed the PCR reads with MiXCR anew, one entry per CDR3 protein. The sample has 25,000 to 35,000 distinct CDR3 sequences, about 47% seen once; the top ten hold 5% to 6%. Sequencing used CD4+ T cells from blood, obtained about 7 months after SARS-CoV-2 vaccination. These receptors were taken from a human donor who had recovered from COVID-19. Each CDR3 is given with its conserved first and last residue. The D gene is left open where the match is weak. Size is stated for part of the rows, as once, few or many counts, or as a class when the clone is expanded.

j_gene: TRBJ2-3
abundance: .
v_gene: TRBV15
d_gene: .
CDR3nt: TGTGCCACCAGCAGAGATCGGATGCAGGGGAGTGGAGATACGCAGTATTTT
CDR3aa: CATSRDRMQGSGDTQYF

j_gene: TRBJ1-3
abundance: once
v_gene: TRBV7-9
d_gene: .
CDR3nt: TGTGCCAGCACCCTAGGGAGGTCTGGAAACACCATATATTTT
CDR3aa: CASTLGRSGNTIYF

j_gene: TRBJ2-3
abundance: .
v_gene: TRBV7-3
d_gene: .
CDR3nt: TGTGCCAGCAGCCGCCAGGGTACAGATACGCAGTATTTT
CDR3aa: CASSRQGTDTQYF

j_gene: TRBJ2-3
abundance: .
v_gene: TRBV20-1
d_gene: TRBD2
CDR3nt: TGCAGGGCCCTCCGCGGGAGGGCCGGGGCAGATACGCAGTATTTT
CDR3aa: CRALRGRAGADTQYF

j_gene: TRBJ1-1
abundance: .
v_gene: TRBV28
d_gene: .
CDR3nt: TGTGCCAGCAGCCGCACCCAGAGCACTGAAGCTTTCTTT
CDR3aa: CASSRTQSTEAFF

j_gene: TRBJ1-2
abundance: few
v_gene: TRBV27
d_gene: .
CDR3nt: TGTGCCAGCAGTCCCGCTCTGCCCACATACAGGAATGGCTACACCTTC
CDR3aa: CASSPALPTYRNGYTF

j_gene: TRBJ2-1
abundance: .
v_gene: TRBV11-1
d_gene: .
CDR3nt: TGTGCCAGCAGCCGCGGACGATACAATGAGCAGTTCTTC
CDR3aa: CASSRGRYNEQFF

j_gene: TRBJ1-1
abundance: once
v_gene: TRBV28
d_gene: TRBD1
CDR3nt: TGTGCCAGCAGTTTAGTGGTGAAGACAGGGGGTTCTGAAGCTTTCTTT
CDR3aa: CASSLVVKTGGSEAFF

j_gene: TRBJ2-5
abundance: .
v_gene: TRBV2
d_gene: .
CDR3nt: TGTGCCAGCAGTATCCCTAAGGGTCTGAACCAGGTGACCCAGTACTTC
CDR3aa: CASSIPKGLNQVTQYF

j_gene: TRBJ1-6
abundance: few
v_gene: TRBV20-1
d_gene: TRBD1
CDR3nt: TGCAGTGCTAGAGATCGCGCATCGTTCTGGACAGGGAAGGGTTCACCCTTCCACTTT
CDR3aa: CSARDRASFWTGKGSPFHF

j_gene: TRBJ1-6
abundance: .
v_gene: TRBV2
d_gene: .
CDR3nt: TGTGCCAGCAGGGTCAGGGGTCAGGGACGGGGATCGCCCCTCCACTTT
CDR3aa: CASRVRGQGRGSPLHF

j_gene: TRBJ1-2
abundance: .
v_gene: TRBV19
d_gene: .
CDR3nt: TGTGCCAGTAGTATGTTCGCAACGGACGTATATGGCTACACCTTC
CDR3aa: CASSMFATDVYGYTF

j_gene: TRBJ2-3
abundance: .
v_gene: TRBV27
d_gene: .
CDR3nt: TGTGCCAGCAGTTTGGTGGCGGTCCGCACAGATACGCAGTATTTT
CDR3aa: CASSLVAVRTDTQYF

j_gene: TRBJ2-7
abundance: .
v_gene: TRBV6-5
d_gene: .
CDR3nt: TGTGCCAGCAGTTACAGGGTCTACGAGCAGTACTTC
CDR3aa: CASSYRVYEQYF

j_gene: TRBJ2-3
abundance: once
v_gene: TRBV28
d_gene: .
CDR3nt: TGTGCCAGCAATCTAGGGTGGAGTAATACGCAGTATTTT
CDR3aa: CASNLGWSNTQYF

j_gene: TRBJ1-5
abundance: few
v_gene: TRBV19
d_gene: .
CDR3nt: TGTGCCAGTAGGAAGGGGAATCAGCCCCAGCATTTT
CDR3aa: CASRKGNQPQHF

j_gene: TRBJ2-1
abundance: .
v_gene: TRBV6-2/TRBV6-3
d_gene: .
CDR3nt: TGTGCCAGCAGTAAAACGAGCCGGCCTGAGCAGTTCTTC
CDR3aa: CASSKTSRPEQFF

j_gene: TRBJ2-3
abundance: medium-sized
v_gene: TRBV6-1
d_gene: TRBD2
CDR3nt: TGTGCCAGCAGTGAACTAGCGGGAGGGCCAGATACGCAGTATTTT
CDR3aa: CASSELAGGPDTQYF

j_gene: TRBJ2-1
abundance: medium-sized
v_gene: TRBV20-1
d_gene: .
CDR3nt: TGCAGTGCTAAACAAAACTCCGACAATGAGCAGTTCTTC
CDR3aa: CSAKQNSDNEQFF

j_gene: TRBJ1-5
abundance: .
v_gene: TRBV7-6
d_gene: .
CDR3nt: TGTGCCAGCACCTGGGGGCGGGGAGGGGAACAGCCCCAGCATTTT
CDR3aa: CASTWGRGGEQPQHF

j_gene: TRBJ1-5
abundance: .
v_gene: TRBV4-1
d_gene: .
CDR3nt: TGCGCCAGCAGCCAAAGATCAGAGGGAAGCAATCAGCCCCAGCATTTT
CDR3aa: CASSQRSEGSNQPQHF

j_gene: TRBJ2-1
abundance: few
v_gene: TRBV7-8
d_gene: TRBD2
CDR3nt: TGTGCCAGCAGCTTAGGCGGACTAGTTGACGATGAGCAGTTCTTC
CDR3aa: CASSLGGLVDDEQFF

j_gene: TRBJ2-7
abundance: .
v_gene: TRBV10-3
d_gene: .
CDR3nt: TGTGCCATCAGTTCCCGGAGCGGCGAGCAGTACTTC
CDR3aa: CAISSRSGEQYF

j_gene: TRBJ1-1
abundance: once
v_gene: TRBV6-5
d_gene: TRBD1
CDR3nt: TGTGCCAGCAGTTACCCGGGACAGAATTTGAACACTGAAGCTTTCTTT
CDR3aa: CASSYPGQNLNTEAFF

j_gene: TRBJ2-5
abundance: few
v_gene: TRBV19
d_gene: .
CDR3nt: TGTGCCAGTAGTTCTTCAGGGACCGAAGAGACCCAGTACTTC
CDR3aa: CASSSSGTEETQYF

j_gene: TRBJ2-3
abundance: once
v_gene: TRBV20-1
d_gene: .
CDR3nt: TGCAGTGCTAGTACGGGCGGGGGCACAGATACGCAGTATTTT
CDR3aa: CSASTGGGTDTQYF

j_gene: TRBJ2-3
abundance: .
v_gene: TRBV29-1
d_gene: .
CDR3nt: TGCAGCGTTGAGGGGGTTAAGGAGGGTAACACAGATACGCAGTATTTT
CDR3aa: CSVEGVKEGNTDTQYF

j_gene: TRBJ2-6
abundance: .
v_gene: TRBV6-5
d_gene: .
CDR3nt: TGTGCCAGCAGTTCCCAGGGTGTCTCTGGGGCCAACGTCCTGACTTTC
CDR3aa: CASSSQGVSGANVLTF

j_gene: TRBJ1-6
abundance: few
v_gene: TRBV6-1
d_gene: .
CDR3nt: TGTGCCAGCAGCCCGGGGGCCATGACACCCCTCCACTTT
CDR3aa: CASSPGAMTPLHF

j_gene: TRBJ2-1
abundance: .
v_gene: TRBV20-1
d_gene: TRBD2
CDR3nt: TGCAGTGCTAGTAAGTCTAGCGGGAGTAGTGAGCAGTTCTTC
CDR3aa: CSASKSSGSSEQFF

j_gene: TRBJ1-6
abundance: large
v_gene: TRBV6-1
d_gene: TRBD1
CDR3nt: TGTGCCAGCAGTGAATCCATTGGACAGGGGAATTCACCCCTCCACTTT
CDR3aa: CASSESIGQGNSPLHF

j_gene: TRBJ2-1
abundance: .
v_gene: TRBV20-1
d_gene: TRBD2
CDR3nt: TGCAGTGCTAGGGGGACTAGCGGACACAACTACAATGAGCAGTTCTTC
CDR3aa: CSARGTSGHNYNEQFF

j_gene: TRBJ2-2
abundance: .
v_gene: TRBV28
d_gene: TRBD1
CDR3nt: TGTGCCAGCAGACAAACAGGGGCCGGCGGAGTGCTGTTTTTT
CDR3aa: CASRQTGAGGVLFF

j_gene: TRBJ1-5
abundance: .
v_gene: TRBV28
d_gene: .
CDR3nt: TGTGCCAGCAGGAATGCGGGGGGAAGCAATCAGCCCCAGCATTTT
CDR3aa: CASRNAGGSNQPQHF

j_gene: TRBJ2-7
abundance: .
v_gene: TRBV19
d_gene: TRBD1
CDR3nt: TGTGCCAGTAGTATACTTCCGGGACAGGGGGAATACGAGCAGTACTTC
CDR3aa: CASSILPGQGEYEQYF

j_gene: TRBJ1-5
abundance: few
v_gene: TRBV28
d_gene: .
CDR3nt: TGTGCCAGCGGCGGCAATCAGCCCCAGCATTTT
CDR3aa: CASGGNQPQHF

j_gene: TRBJ2-7
abundance: .
v_gene: TRBV7-9
d_gene: .
CDR3nt: TGTGCCAGCAGCTTACGGGGGTACGAGCAGTACTTC
CDR3aa: CASSLRGYEQYF

j_gene: TRBJ2-2
abundance: .
v_gene: TRBV27
d_gene: .
CDR3nt: TGTGCCAGCCGACCCCGGGACCGCAACACCGGGGAGCTGTTTTTT
CDR3aa: CASRPRDRNTGELFF

j_gene: TRBJ1-5
abundance: .
v_gene: TRBV28
d_gene: TRBD1
CDR3nt: TGTGCCAGCAGGGGACAGGGGTCGATACTCCCCCAGCATTTT
CDR3aa: CASRGQGSILPQHF

j_gene: TRBJ1-5
abundance: .
v_gene: TRBV19
d_gene: .
CDR3nt: TGTGCCAGCCAAACTACTCAGGGATTTGACCAGCCCCAGCATTTT
CDR3aa: CASQTTQGFDQPQHF

j_gene: TRBJ1-5
abundance: .
v_gene: TRBV28
d_gene: .
CDR3nt: TGTGCCAGCAGCGTGCCCTTAGGGGGGAATCAGCCCCAGCATTTT
CDR3aa: CASSVPLGGNQPQHF

j_gene: TRBJ2-1
abundance: few
v_gene: TRBV15
d_gene: TRBD2
CDR3nt: TGTGCCACCGGTCGTTCTGGGACTAGCGGGAGGGCCATTGTGTTCTTC
CDR3aa: CATGRSGTSGRAIVFF

j_gene: TRBJ2-3
abundance: .
v_gene: TRBV6-2/TRBV6-3
d_gene: TRBD1
CDR3nt: TGTGCCGGGCCGGGACAGCCCGGCACAGATACGCAGTATTTT
CDR3aa: CAGPGQPGTDTQYF

j_gene: TRBJ2-3
abundance: .
v_gene: TRBV5-4
d_gene: .
CDR3nt: TGTGCCAGCAGCTTGGATGCCAGGGTAACAGATACGCAGTATTTT
CDR3aa: CASSLDARVTDTQYF

j_gene: TRBJ2-2
abundance: .
v_gene: TRBV4-1
d_gene: .
CDR3nt: TGCGCCAGCAGCCAAGTGCCTAGCAGACTGAACACCGGGGAGCTGTTTTTT
CDR3aa: CASSQVPSRLNTGELFF

j_gene: TRBJ1-2
abundance: few
v_gene: TRBV20-1
d_gene: .
CDR3nt: TGCAGTGCTAGAGGAGGGACGAGAAGGTATGGCTACACCTTC
CDR3aa: CSARGGTRRYGYTF

j_gene: TRBJ2-1
abundance: .
v_gene: TRBV20-1
d_gene: .
CDR3nt: TGCAGTGCTAGAGAAACGGCAGATTACAATGAGCAGTTCTTC
CDR3aa: CSARETADYNEQFF

j_gene: TRBJ1-1
abundance: few
v_gene: TRBV6-1
d_gene: .
CDR3nt: TGTGCCAGCAGCAACAGGGCCCTGAGCACTGAAGCTTTCTTT
CDR3aa: CASSNRALSTEAFF

j_gene: TRBJ1-5
abundance: few
v_gene: TRBV7-9
d_gene: TRBD1
CDR3nt: TGTGCCAGCAGCTTGGGACAGGGGGATTGGCAGCCCCAGCATTTT
CDR3aa: CASSLGQGDWQPQHF

j_gene: TRBJ2-1
abundance: .
v_gene: TRBV11-1
d_gene: TRBD2
CDR3nt: TGTGCCAGCAGCTTAGTATTAGGACTAGTCAATGAGCAGTTCTTC
CDR3aa: CASSLVLGLVNEQFF

j_gene: TRBJ2-2
abundance: .
v_gene: TRBV2
d_gene: TRBD2
CDR3nt: TGTGCCAGCAGTAGACTAGCGGGAGGACTCACCGGGGAGCTGTTTTTT
CDR3aa: CASSRLAGGLTGELFF

j_gene: TRBJ2-1
abundance: .
v_gene: TRBV15
d_gene: TRBD1
CDR3nt: TGTGCCACCAGCAGAGGCACAGGGGGCTACAATGAGCAGTTCTTC
CDR3aa: CATSRGTGGYNEQFF

j_gene: TRBJ2-5
abundance: .
v_gene: TRBV7-9
d_gene: .
CDR3nt: TGTGCCAGCAGCTTAGGTTTTTTCCAAGAGACCCAGTACTTC
CDR3aa: CASSLGFFQETQYF

j_gene: TRBJ2-1
abundance: few
v_gene: TRBV7-2
d_gene: TRBD2
CDR3nt: TGTGCCAGCAGCTTAACTAGCGGGAGGGCCGGGGAGCAGTTCTTC
CDR3aa: CASSLTSGRAGEQFF

j_gene: TRBJ2-3
abundance: .
v_gene: TRBV7-6
d_gene: TRBD1
CDR3nt: TGTGCCAGCAGCTCGCTTTCCGGGACAGGACCAGATACGCAGTATTTT
CDR3aa: CASSSLSGTGPDTQYF

j_gene: TRBJ2-7
abundance: .
v_gene: TRBV7-2
d_gene: .
CDR3nt: TGTGCCAGCAGCTTAACAGAGTTCTACGAGCAGTACTTC
CDR3aa: CASSLTEFYEQYF

j_gene: TRBJ1-1
abundance: once
v_gene: TRBV7-8
d_gene: .
CDR3nt: TGTGCCAGCAGCTTATTTCATGGAGCTGAAGCTTTCTTT
CDR3aa: CASSLFHGAEAFF

j_gene: TRBJ2-4
abundance: .
v_gene: TRBV6-1
d_gene: .
CDR3nt: TGTGCCAGCAGAAAAGATCGAGCCAAAAACATTCAGTACTTC
CDR3aa: CASRKDRAKNIQYF

j_gene: TRBJ2-5
abundance: .
v_gene: TRBV15
d_gene: .
CDR3nt: TGTGCCACCAGCAGAGATTGGGGAGGCGAGACCCAGTACTTC
CDR3aa: CATSRDWGGETQYF